This T cell receptor beta chain comes out of a study of blood T cell repertoires in COVID-19. Study context: The United States, Italy and Spain provided the acute and convalescent COVID-19 samples. Sources were T cells, B-cell-depleted T cells, or PBMCs; the material itself was cDNA or gDNA.

V lost 3 bases and J 5 bases, leaving 12 bases between the germline ends. The CDR3 totals 15 residues. The germline V gene encodes CDR1 SGHRS and CDR2 YFSETQ. In the study's own analysis: Scientists estimated how many nucleated cells there were by amplifying reference gene primers. The table came from immunoSEQ multiplex PCR; TCRdb's copy has only in-frame clones and leaves some out. V, J and clone size are those of that table, while D and trimming were read from the DNA. The sample lists approximately 380,000 clones, around 84% occurring once. Sequences were obtained from peripheral blood. This receptor was taken from a woman aged 18-29 years with acute or convalescent COVID-19. This sequence joins TRBV5-1 and TRBJ1-6, with no clear D. In nucleotides, the CDR3 is TGCGCCAGCAGCTCACCGGGTGCCGATAATTCACCCCTCCACTTT. Translating gives CASSSPGADNSPLHF. The full variable domain, completed using reference TRBV5-1 and TRBJ1-6, is KAGVTQTPRYLIKTRGQQVTLSCSPISGHRSVSWYQQTPGQGLQFLFEYFSETQRNKGNFPGRFSGRQFSNSRSEMNVSTLELGDSALYLCASSSPGADNSPLHFGNGTRLTVT.